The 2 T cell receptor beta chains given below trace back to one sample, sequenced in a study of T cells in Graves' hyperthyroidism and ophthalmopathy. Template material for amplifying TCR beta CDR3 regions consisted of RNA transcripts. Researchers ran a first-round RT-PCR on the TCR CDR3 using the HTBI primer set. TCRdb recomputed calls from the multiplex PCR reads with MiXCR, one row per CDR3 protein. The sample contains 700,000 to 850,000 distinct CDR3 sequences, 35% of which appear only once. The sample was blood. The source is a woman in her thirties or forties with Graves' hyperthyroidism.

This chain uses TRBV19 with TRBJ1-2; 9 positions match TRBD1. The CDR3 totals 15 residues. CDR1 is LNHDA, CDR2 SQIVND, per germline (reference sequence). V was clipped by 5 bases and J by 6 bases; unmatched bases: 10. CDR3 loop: CASSAPGTGPHGYTF. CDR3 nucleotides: TGTGCCAGTAGTGCCCCCGGGACAGGGCCCCATGGCTACACCTTC.

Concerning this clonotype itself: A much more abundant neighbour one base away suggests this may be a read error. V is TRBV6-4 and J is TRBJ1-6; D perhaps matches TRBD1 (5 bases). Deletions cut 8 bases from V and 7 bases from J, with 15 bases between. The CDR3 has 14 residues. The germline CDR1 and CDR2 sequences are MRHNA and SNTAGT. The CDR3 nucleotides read TGTGCCAGCGGCTTGGGGACGTGGAATTCACCCCTCCACTTT. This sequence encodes CASGLGTWNSPLHF.